The 30 T cell receptor beta chains below come from one sample, sequenced in a study of T cells in localized non-small cell lung cancer (dated by TCRdb to 2019 to 2021). The library relied on the immunoSEQ multiplex PCR assay. TCRdb re-hosts the immuneACCESS table, in-frame sequences only. Its copies lack some clones; in the studies checked, an unresolved V gene accounts for under half of them, and the cause for the rest is not known. The sample yields 20,000 to 25,000 clones; 80% to 95% were counted once. Roughly 2.8% of the sample comes from the top ten. This specimen was peripheral blood, taken before any cancer treatment. Receptor source: a woman aged 35 to 75 with stage I lung adenocarcinoma.

V gene TRBV5-1 combines with J gene TRBJ2-4, with 11 nucleotides matching TRBD1. CDR1 and CDR2 (germline): SGHRS, YFSETQ. The CDR3 runs 16 residues. With V trimmed by 4 bases and J by 3 bases, 6 bases remained unmatched. CDR3 in amino acids: CASSLGQGAGKNIQYF. The CDR3 DNA reads TGCGCCAGCAGCCTCGGACAGGGGGCTGGCAAAAACATTCAGTACTTC.

This chain joins TRBV19 and TRBJ1-1; the D gene is possibly TRBD1 (6 bases). V shed 2 bases and J shed 0 bases, with 10 bases lying between them. The V gene's germline CDR1 is LNHDA and CDR2 SQIVND (reference sequence). The CDR3 has 15 amino acids. Here the CDR3 DNA reads TGTGCCAGTAGTATACCCCCAGGGGTGAACACTGAAGCTTTCTTT. Translation gives CASSIPPGVNTEAFF.

The chain links TRBV2 to TRBJ2-7; 10 nucleotides align to TRBD1. Germline-derived CDR1 and CDR2 are SNHLY and FYNNEI. The J segment lost 9 bases and the V segment lost 6 bases, leaving 8 bases of the junction unmatched. This CDR3 has 13 residues. DNA of the CDR3: TGTGCCAGCAGCCGACAGGGGGCGACTATGCAGTACTTC. It yields the protein CASSRQGATMQYF.

V gene TRBV5-6 combines with J gene TRBJ2-3; TRBD2 matches 8 bases. This CDR3 spans 16 amino acids. V was pared by 0 bases and J by 6 bases, with 9 bases of the junction left unmatched. Germline CDR1 is SGHDT and CDR2 is YYEEEE. CDR3 amino acids: CASSLELASGFDTQYF. Written as DNA, the CDR3 is TGTGCCAGCAGCTTGGAGCTGGCTAGCGGGTTTGATACGCAGTATTTT.

A single count supports this clone. This chain joins TRBV28 and TRBJ1-4; a weak D match, TRBD1 (5 bases). Germline CDR1 is MDHEN and CDR2 is SYDVKM. The CDR3 sequence is 15 residues long. Trimming stripped 4 bases from V and 7 bases from J, with 16 bases between. For the CDR3, the DNA is TGTGCCAGCAGTTGGTGGGGTGCAGGGCGTGAAAAACTGTTTTTT. This encodes CASSWWGAGREKLFF. The complete variable domain, with remaining parts taken from reference TRBV28 and TRBJ1-4, reads DVKVTQSSRYLVKRTGEKVFLECVQDMDHENMFWYRQDPGLGLRLIYFSYDVKMKEKGDIPEGYSVSREKKERFSLILESASTNQTSMYLCASSWWGAGREKLFFGSGTQLSVL.

The CDR3 DNA reads as TGTGCCAGCTCACCACGGGACCCGGACGAGCAGTACTTC. Encoded protein: CASSPRDPDEQYF. The V gene is TRBV18, the J gene TRBJ2-7; D may be TRBD1 or TRBD2 (5 bases each). This CDR3 is built from 13 residues. Germline V gene data show CDR1 as KGHSH and CDR2 as LQKENI. The V end lost 1 base, the J end lost 5 bases, and 9 bases lay between the germline ends.

V gene TRBV20-1 combines with J gene TRBJ2-1; D ambiguous. CDR3 size: 11 residues. The ends were cut back, 3 bases at V and 9 bases at J, with 9 bases in the middle. In germline, CDR1 is DFQATT, CDR2 SNEGSKA (reference sequence). The CDR3 protein is CSARRSSEQFF. For the CDR3, the DNA is TGCAGTGCTAGGCGGTCGTCTGAGCAGTTCTTC.

In its sample, this clone was seen once. CDR3 nucleotide sequence: TGTGCCAGTAGTATAATGACTAGCGGGAGGGGCGTCAATGAGCAGTTCTTC. This gives the protein CASSIMTSGRGVNEQFF. This chain connects TRBV19 to TRBJ2-1; TRBD2 matches at 14 bases. Losses at the gene ends were 2 bases for V and 6 bases for J; bases not matched to a gene: 6. The CDR3 spans 17 residues. Germline V gene data show CDR1 as LNHDA and CDR2 as SQIVND (reference sequence).

In DNA, the CDR3 is TGTGCCAGCAGTGACCTTGGATCCTTCGGGGGCTACACCTTC. It translates to CASSDLGSFGGYTF. The rearrangement joins TRBV6-1 to TRBJ1-2, with D unclear. The CDR3 sequence is 14 residues long. V dropped 3 bases and J dropped 8 bases, with 16 bases sitting between them. Per germline, CDR1 MNHNS and CDR2 SASEGT.

The chain joins TRBV9 to TRBJ1-2; 7 bases map to TRBD1. Germline V gene sequence: CDR1 SGDLS, CDR2 YYNGEE. V dropped 4 bases and J dropped 0; count of bases not matched to a gene: 9. This CDR3 region has 16 residues. The CDR3 DNA sequence: TGTGCCAGCAGCACCCCCGGGACAGCCTCTAACTATGGCTACACCTTC. Translation gives CASSTPGTASNYGYTF.

This clone was recorded only once. The chain combines TRBV18 with TRBJ2-1; D may be TRBD1 (6 bases). There are 13 residues in the CDR3. The V end was cut by 6 bases, the J end by 4 bases, with 10 bases between. From germline, CDR1 is KGHSH and CDR2 LQKENI. Here the CDR3 DNA reads TGTGCCAGCTCCCTAGGACAGTACAATGAGCAGTTCTTC. Amino acids: CASSLGQYNEQFF.

This clone showed up just once. The chain has TRBV28 and TRBJ2-2; D not resolved. The CDR3 is 13 amino acids. In germline, CDR1 is MDHEN, CDR2 SYDVKM. Trimming took off 10 bases at V and 5 bases at J, with 14 bases between the two ends. The CDR3 protein is CATNLEGTGELFF. In DNA, the CDR3 is TGTGCCACCAACCTAGAAGGGACCGGGGAGCTGTTTTTT.

In its sample, this clone was seen once. The chain links TRBV4-1 to TRBJ1-4; 7 bases map to TRBD1. After removal of 1 base from V and 8 bases from J, the junction contained 7 bases not matched to a gene. Germline lookup yields CDR1 MGHRA and CDR2 YSYEKL. CDR3 size: 15 residues. CDR3 amino acids: CASSQVGQVNEKLFF. The CDR3 DNA reads TGCGCCAGCAGCCAAGTCGGACAGGTAAACGAAAAACTGTTTTTT.

The chain combines TRBV6-1 with TRBJ1-5; D is undetermined. V gave up 7 bases and J gave up 14 bases, with 15 bases separating them. The CDR3 is 11 residues long. Germline V gene sequence: CDR1 MNHNS, CDR2 SASEGT. In DNA form, the CDR3 reads TGTGCCAGCACAGAGGGCAGCGAGGAGCATTTT. Its translation: CASTEGSEEHF.

The V and J genes are TRBV18 and TRBJ2-3; tentatively, D is TRBD1 (5 bases). V was trimmed by 3 bases and J by 6 bases, leaving 10 bases between them. This CDR3 is 13 amino acids long. The germline V gene encodes CDR1 KGHSH and CDR2 LQKENI. CDR3 sequence reads: CASSPTGADTQYF. CDR3 nucleotides: TGTGCCAGCTCACCCACAGGAGCGGATACGCAGTATTTT.

V and J are TRBV5-1 and TRBJ2-7; D might be TRBD1 (6 bases). The CDR3 totals 14 residues. Germline V gene lookup returns CDR1 SGHRS and CDR2 YFSETQ. Deletions cut 5 bases from V and 0 bases from J, with 12 bases between. CDR3 sequence: CASRSTGGSYEQYF. In DNA, the CDR3 is TGCGCCAGCAGATCGACAGGTGGCTCCTACGAGCAGTACTTC.

V usage is TRBV2 and J usage is TRBJ2-1; TRBD2 is a possible D gene (6 bases). The V end lost 3 bases, the J end lost 10 bases, and 16 bases lay between the germline ends. Germline V gives CDR1 SNHLY, CDR2 FYNNEI. This CDR3 is 14 amino acids long. CDR3 amino acids: CASSDGRMSGEQFF. CDR3 in DNA: TGTGCCAGCAGTGACGGGAGAATGAGCGGGGAGCAGTTCTTC.

The V call is TRBV10-3, the J call TRBJ2-1, with TRBD2 identical over 7 bases. Germline CDR1 and CDR2: ENHRY and SYGVKD. V lost 4 bases, J lost 5 bases, and 8 bases stayed unmatched. The CDR3 contains 15 residues. CDR3: CAISVPSGFNNEQFF. CDR3 DNA sequence: TGTGCCATCAGTGTCCCTAGCGGCTTTAACAATGAGCAGTTCTTC.

The chain combines TRBV27 with TRBJ2-7; 8 nucleotides align to TRBD2. This CDR3 is 15 amino acids long. Germline CDR1 reads MNHEY; CDR2 reads SMNVEV (reference sequence). V lost 5 bases, J lost 4 bases, and 10 bases stayed unmatched. The CDR3: CASSVTSSGPYEQYF. CDR3 nucleotide sequence: TGTGCCAGCAGTGTCACCTCTAGCGGGCCATACGAGCAGTACTTC.

The chain has TRBV4-2 and TRBJ2-1; TRBD2 matches 11 bases. The CDR3 contains 16 residues. V dropped 1 base and J dropped 6; count of bases not matched to a gene: 5. Germline CDR1 LGHNA, CDR2 YNFKEQ. CDR3 residues: CASSQAASGGINEQFF. The CDR3 bases are TGTGCCAGCAGCCAAGCGGCTAGCGGGGGGATCAATGAGCAGTTCTTC.

This chain links TRBV18 with TRBJ2-6; D might be TRBD1 or TRBD2, each matching 5 bases. The CDR3 sequence is 16 residues long. V dropped 3 bases and J dropped 4 bases, with 13 bases sitting between them. Germline-derived CDR1 and CDR2 are KGHSH and LQKENI. The CDR3 region has the DNA TGTGCCAGCTCACCGGGTCGAGGGGTCGGGGCCAACGTCCTGACTTTC. This codes for CASSPGRGVGANVLTF.

The chain links TRBV18 to TRBJ2-2; 7 positions agree with TRBD1. V dropped 1 base and J dropped 8; count of bases not matched to a gene: 7. The CDR3 runs 15 residues. The germline gives CDR1 KGHSH, CDR2 LQKENI. DNA for the CDR3: TGTGCCAGCTCACCACGTCAGGGGGTCGCGGGGGAGCTGTTTTTT. Its translation: CASSPRQGVAGELFF.

The V call is TRBV6-1, the J call TRBJ2-1; D unresolved. CDR3 length equals 13 residues. Germline V gene lookup returns CDR1 MNHNS and CDR2 SASEGT. Trimming left V 6 bases short and J 7 bases short, with 13 bases between. CDR3 protein: CASSPTARNEQFF. The CDR3 nucleotides read TGTGCCAGCAGCCCCACAGCGAGAAATGAGCAGTTCTTC.

V usage is TRBV10-1 and J usage is TRBJ2-3; a possible D gene is TRBD1 (5 bases). This CDR3 is 13 amino acids long. Trimming pared 6 bases from V and 4 bases from J, leaving 11 bases between. Germline V gene sequence: CDR1 WNHNN, CDR2 SYGVQD (reference sequence). The CDR3, as DNA: TGCGCCAGCAGGTCCCAGGGTGCAGATACGCAGTATTTT. This encodes CASRSQGADTQYF.

The chain employs TRBV6-4 and TRBJ2-5; 7 nucleotides agree with TRBD2. Germline CDR1 MRHNA, CDR2 SNTAGT. The CDR3 has 16 amino acids. J gave up 1 base and V 0 bases, and 5 bases lay outside the gene matches. The CDR3 DNA reads TGTGCCAGCAGTGACTCAAGCGGGGTGGGCCAAGAGACCCAGTACTTC. Its translation: CASSDSSGVGQETQYF.

The chain employs TRBV29-1 and TRBJ1-2; perhaps TRBD1 as D (6 bases). V lost 6 bases, J lost 4 bases, and 24 bases lay in between. This CDR3 has 16 amino acids. CDR1 SQVTM and CDR2 ANQGSEA come from the germline V gene. CDR3 sequence reads: CSVGNRTDFRLYGYTF. The DNA of the CDR3 is TGCAGCGTGGGGAACCGGACAGATTTTCGACTCTATGGCTACACCTTC.

The V and J genes are TRBV18 and TRBJ1-2; TRBD1 matches 9 bases. This CDR3 has 14 residues. With V trimmed by 3 bases and J by 8 bases, 7 bases remained unmatched. CDR1 is KGHSH, CDR2 LQKENI, per germline. The CDR3 loop is CASSPSGTGPGYTF. The CDR3 nucleotides are TGTGCCAGCTCACCTTCCGGGACAGGGCCCGGCTACACCTTC.

The chain employs TRBV14 and TRBJ2-1, with 7 bases aligning to TRBD1. V was pared by 3 bases and J by 12 bases, with 2 bases of the junction left unmatched. The germline gives CDR1 SGHDN, CDR2 FVKESK. This CDR3 has 11 amino acids. The DNA of the CDR3 is TGTGCCAGCAGCCATTCAGGGGGGCAGTTCTTC. Amino acids: CASSHSGGQFF.

This chain links TRBV27 with TRBJ2-5; possibly TRBD2 for D (6 bases). V lost 5 bases and J 7 bases, leaving 14 bases between the germline ends. The CDR3 consists of 13 residues. Per germline, CDR1 MNHEY and CDR2 SMNVEV (reference sequence). CDR3 in DNA: TGTGCCAGCAGTGTACAGGAGGGCAGGACCCAGTACTTC. Translating it yields CASSVQEGRTQYF.

The DNA for the CDR3 is TGTGCCAGCAGGCCCTCTAGGGGGGAGCTGTTTTTT. Its translation: CASRPSRGELFF. The chain uses TRBV28 and TRBJ2-2; D not certain. V gave up 6 bases and J gave up 8 bases, with 10 bases separating them. The CDR3 length is 12 residues. The V gene's germline CDR1 is MDHEN and CDR2 SYDVKM.